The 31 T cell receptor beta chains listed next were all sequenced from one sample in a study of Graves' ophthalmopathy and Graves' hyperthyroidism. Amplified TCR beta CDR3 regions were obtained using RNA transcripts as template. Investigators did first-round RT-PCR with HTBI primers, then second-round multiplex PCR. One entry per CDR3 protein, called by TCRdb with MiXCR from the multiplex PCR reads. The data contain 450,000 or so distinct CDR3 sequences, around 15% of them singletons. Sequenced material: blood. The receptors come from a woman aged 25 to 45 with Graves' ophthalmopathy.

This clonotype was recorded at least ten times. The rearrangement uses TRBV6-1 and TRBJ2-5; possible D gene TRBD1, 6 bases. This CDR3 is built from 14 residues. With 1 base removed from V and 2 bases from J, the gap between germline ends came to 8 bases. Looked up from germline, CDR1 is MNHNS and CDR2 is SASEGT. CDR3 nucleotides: TGTGCCAGCAGTGAAGGTCAGGGGCAAGAGACCCAGTACTTC. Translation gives CASSEGQGQETQYF.

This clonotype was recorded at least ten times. As DNA, the CDR3 is TGTGCCAGCAGCTTAGACGGGACAGGGCGGGCGCAGTACTTC. It encodes CASSLDGTGRAQYF. This chain joins TRBV11-2 and TRBJ2-7, with 9 bases that match TRBD1. J lost 9 bases, V lost 0 bases, and 6 bases had no gene match. The CDR3 has 14 residues. Germline CDR1 SGHAT, CDR2 FQNNGV.

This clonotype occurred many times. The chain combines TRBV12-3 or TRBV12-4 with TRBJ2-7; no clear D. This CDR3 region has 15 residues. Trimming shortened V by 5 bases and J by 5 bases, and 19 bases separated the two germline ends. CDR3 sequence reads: CASSLPGGLFHEQYF. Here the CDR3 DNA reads TGTGCCAGCAGTCTCCCCGGCGGTCTGTTCCACGAGCAGTACTTC.

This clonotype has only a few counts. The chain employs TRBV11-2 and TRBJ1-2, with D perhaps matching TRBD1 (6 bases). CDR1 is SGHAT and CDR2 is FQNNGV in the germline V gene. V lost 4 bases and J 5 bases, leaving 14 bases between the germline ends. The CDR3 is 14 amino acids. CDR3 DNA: TGTGCCAGCAGCTCCCCGGGGGGCCTTTATGGCTACACCTTC. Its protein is CASSSPGGLYGYTF.

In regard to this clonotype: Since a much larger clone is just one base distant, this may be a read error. The CDR3 reads CATSHGLGAGGTEAFF. The CDR3 nucleotides read TGTGCCACCAGTCATGGGTTGGGGGCCGGTGGGACTGAAGCTTTCTTT. The chain links TRBV24-1 to TRBJ1-1; the D gene is possibly TRBD1 (6 bases). CDR3 length: 16 amino acids. CDR1 and CDR2 from the germline V gene are KGHDR and SFDVKD. Trimming removed 6 bases at V and 5 bases at J, with 21 bases between.

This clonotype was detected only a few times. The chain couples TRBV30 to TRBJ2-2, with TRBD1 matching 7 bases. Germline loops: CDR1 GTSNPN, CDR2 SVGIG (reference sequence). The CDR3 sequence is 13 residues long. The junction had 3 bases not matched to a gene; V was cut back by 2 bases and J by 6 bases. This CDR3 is CAWSSTGAGELFF. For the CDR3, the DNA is TGTGCCTGGAGTTCCACAGGGGCCGGGGAGCTGTTTTTT.

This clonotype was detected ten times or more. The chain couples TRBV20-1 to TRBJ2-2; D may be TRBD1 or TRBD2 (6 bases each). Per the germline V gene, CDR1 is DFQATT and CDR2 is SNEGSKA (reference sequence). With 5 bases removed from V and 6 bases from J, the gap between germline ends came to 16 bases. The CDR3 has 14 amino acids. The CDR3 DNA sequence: TGCAGTGCTCCAGTAGGGGGGCCCGCCGGGGAGCTGTTTTTT. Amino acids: CSAPVGGPAGELFF.

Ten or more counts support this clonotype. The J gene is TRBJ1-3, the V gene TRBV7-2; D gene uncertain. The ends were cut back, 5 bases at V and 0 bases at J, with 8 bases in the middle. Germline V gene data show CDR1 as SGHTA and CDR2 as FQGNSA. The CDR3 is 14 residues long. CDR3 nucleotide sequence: TGTGCCAGCAGCCTAATGGCCTCTGGAAACACCATATATTTT. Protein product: CASSLMASGNTIYF. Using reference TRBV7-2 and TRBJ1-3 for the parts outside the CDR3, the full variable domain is GAGVSQSPSNKVTEKGKDVELRCDPISGHTALYWYRQSLGQGLEFLIYFQGNSAPDKSGLPSDRFSAERTGGSVSTLTIQRTQQEDSAVYLCASSLMASGNTIYFGEGSWLTVV.

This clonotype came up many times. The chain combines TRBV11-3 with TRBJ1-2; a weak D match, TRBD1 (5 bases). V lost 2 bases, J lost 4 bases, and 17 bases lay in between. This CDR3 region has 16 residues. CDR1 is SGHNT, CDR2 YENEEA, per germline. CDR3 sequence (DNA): TGTGCCAGCAGCTTACAGGGATCAAGGTTACCCTATGGCTACACCTTC. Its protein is CASSLQGSRLPYGYTF.

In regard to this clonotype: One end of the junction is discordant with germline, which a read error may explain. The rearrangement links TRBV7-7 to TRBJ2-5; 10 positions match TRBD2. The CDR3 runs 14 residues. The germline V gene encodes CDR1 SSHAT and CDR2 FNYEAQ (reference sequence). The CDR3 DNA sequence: TGTGCTAGCATAGCGGGGGGACTTGAAGAGAGCCAGTACTTC. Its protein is CASIAGGLEESQYF.

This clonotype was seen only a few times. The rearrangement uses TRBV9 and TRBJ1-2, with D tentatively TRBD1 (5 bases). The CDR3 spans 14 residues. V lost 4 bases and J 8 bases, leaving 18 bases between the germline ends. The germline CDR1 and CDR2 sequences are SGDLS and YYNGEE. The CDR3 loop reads CASSSPPDGAGYTF. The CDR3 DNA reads TGTGCCAGCAGCTCCCCACCCGATGGGGCCGGCTACACCTTC.

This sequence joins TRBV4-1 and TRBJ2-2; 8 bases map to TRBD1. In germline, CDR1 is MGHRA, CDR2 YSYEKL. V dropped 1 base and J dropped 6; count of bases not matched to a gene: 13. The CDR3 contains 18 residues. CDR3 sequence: CASSQAFLGGQAPGELFF. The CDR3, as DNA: TGCGCCAGCAGCCAAGCGTTCCTCGGGGGACAGGCCCCCGGGGAGCTGTTTTTT.

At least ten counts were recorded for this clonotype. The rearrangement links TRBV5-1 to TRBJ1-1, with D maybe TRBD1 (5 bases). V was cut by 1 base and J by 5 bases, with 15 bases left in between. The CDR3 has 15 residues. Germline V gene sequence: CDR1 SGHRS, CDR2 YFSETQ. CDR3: CASSLRGTERTEAFF. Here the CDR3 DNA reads TGCGCCAGCAGCTTGCGGGGCACGGAGCGGACTGAAGCTTTCTTT.

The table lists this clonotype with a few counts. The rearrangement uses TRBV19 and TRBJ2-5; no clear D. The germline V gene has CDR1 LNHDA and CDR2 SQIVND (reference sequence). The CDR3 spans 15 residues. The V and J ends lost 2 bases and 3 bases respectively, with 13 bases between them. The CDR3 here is CASSISVGGEETQYF. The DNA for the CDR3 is TGTGCCAGTAGTATATCGGTAGGCGGCGAAGAGACCCAGTACTTC.

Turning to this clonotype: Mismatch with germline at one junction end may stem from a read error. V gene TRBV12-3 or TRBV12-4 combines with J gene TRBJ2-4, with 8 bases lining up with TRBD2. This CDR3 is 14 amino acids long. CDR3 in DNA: TGTGCCAGCAGTTTCGGACTAGCCAAAAACATTAAGTACTTC. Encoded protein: CASSFGLAKNIKYF.

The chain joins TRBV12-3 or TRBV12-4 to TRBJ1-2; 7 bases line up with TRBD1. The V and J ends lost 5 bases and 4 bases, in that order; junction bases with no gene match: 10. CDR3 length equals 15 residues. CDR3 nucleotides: TGTGCCAGCAGTACCAACAGGGGATATGGCTATGGCTACACCTTC. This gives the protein CASSTNRGYGYGYTF.

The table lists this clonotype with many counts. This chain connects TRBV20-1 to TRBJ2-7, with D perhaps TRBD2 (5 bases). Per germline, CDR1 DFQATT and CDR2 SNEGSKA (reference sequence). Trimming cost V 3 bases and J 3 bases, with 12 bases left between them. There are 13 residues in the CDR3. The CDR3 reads CSASRRLLYEQYF. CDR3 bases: TGCAGTGCTAGTCGGAGGCTACTCTACGAGCAGTACTTC.

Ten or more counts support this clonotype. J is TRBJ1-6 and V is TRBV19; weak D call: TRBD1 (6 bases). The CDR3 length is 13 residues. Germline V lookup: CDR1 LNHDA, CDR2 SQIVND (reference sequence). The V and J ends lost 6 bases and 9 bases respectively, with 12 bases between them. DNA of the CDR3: TGTGCCAGTAGACAAACAGGGATTTCACCCCTCCACTTT. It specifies CASRQTGISPLHF.

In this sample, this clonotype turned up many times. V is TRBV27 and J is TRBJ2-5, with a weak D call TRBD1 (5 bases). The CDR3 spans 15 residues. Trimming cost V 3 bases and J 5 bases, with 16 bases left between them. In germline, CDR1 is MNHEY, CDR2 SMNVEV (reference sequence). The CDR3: CASSFGQGLWETQYF. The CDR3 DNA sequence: TGTGCCAGCAGTTTTGGGCAGGGATTATGGGAGACCCAGTACTTC.

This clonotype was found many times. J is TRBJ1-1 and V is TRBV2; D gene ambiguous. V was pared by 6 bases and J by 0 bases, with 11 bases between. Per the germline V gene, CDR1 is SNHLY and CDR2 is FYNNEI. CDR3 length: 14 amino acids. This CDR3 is CASSPIDLNTEAFF. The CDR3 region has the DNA TGTGCCAGCAGCCCCATCGACCTGAACACTGAAGCTTTCTTT.

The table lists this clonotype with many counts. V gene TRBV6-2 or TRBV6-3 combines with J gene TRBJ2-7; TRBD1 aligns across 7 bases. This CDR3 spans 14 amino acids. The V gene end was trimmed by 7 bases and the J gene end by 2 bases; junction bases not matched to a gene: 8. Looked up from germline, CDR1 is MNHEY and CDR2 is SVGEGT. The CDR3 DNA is TGTGCCAGCACCTACGGGGACAGTACCTACGAGCAGTACTTC. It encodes CASTYGDSTYEQYF.

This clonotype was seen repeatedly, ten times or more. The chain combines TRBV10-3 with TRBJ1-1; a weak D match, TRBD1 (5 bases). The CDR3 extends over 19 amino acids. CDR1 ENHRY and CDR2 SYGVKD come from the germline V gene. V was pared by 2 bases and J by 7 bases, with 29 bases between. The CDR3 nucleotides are TGTGCCATCAGTGAGAGGGGCAGGCGGTTTAGCCGTCTTTGGGATGAAGCTTTCTTT. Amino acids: CAISERGRRFSRLWDEAFF.

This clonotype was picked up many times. The CDR3 loop is CASSYLIGGWDQETQYF. Written as DNA, the CDR3 is TGTGCCAGCAGTTATTTGATCGGGGGCTGGGACCAAGAGACCCAGTACTTC. The V gene is TRBV6-2 or TRBV6-3, the J gene TRBJ2-5, with D perhaps being TRBD1 or TRBD2 (6 bases each). The CDR3 is 17 residues long. The ends were cut back, 3 bases at V and 0 bases at J, with 17 bases in the middle. CDR1 is MNHEY and CDR2 is SVGEGT in the germline V gene.

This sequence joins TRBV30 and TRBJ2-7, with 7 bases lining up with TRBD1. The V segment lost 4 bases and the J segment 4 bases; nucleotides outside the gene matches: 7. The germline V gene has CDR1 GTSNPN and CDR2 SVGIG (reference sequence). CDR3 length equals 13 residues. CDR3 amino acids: CAWNRDSHYEQYF. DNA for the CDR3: TGTGCCTGGAACAGGGACAGTCATTACGAGCAGTACTTC. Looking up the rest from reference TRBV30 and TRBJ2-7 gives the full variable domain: SQTIHQWPATLVQPVGSPLSLECTVEGTSNPNLYWYRQAAGRGLQLLFYSVGIGQISSEVPQNLSASRPQDRQFILSSKKLLLSDSGFYLCAWNRDSHYEQYFGPGTRLTVT.

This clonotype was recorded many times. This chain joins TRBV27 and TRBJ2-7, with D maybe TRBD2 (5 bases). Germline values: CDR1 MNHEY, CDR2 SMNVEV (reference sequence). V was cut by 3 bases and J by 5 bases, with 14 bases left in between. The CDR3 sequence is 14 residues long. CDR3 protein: CASSFLAFGDEQYF. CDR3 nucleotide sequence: TGTGCCAGCAGTTTCTTGGCGTTCGGGGACGAGCAGTACTTC.

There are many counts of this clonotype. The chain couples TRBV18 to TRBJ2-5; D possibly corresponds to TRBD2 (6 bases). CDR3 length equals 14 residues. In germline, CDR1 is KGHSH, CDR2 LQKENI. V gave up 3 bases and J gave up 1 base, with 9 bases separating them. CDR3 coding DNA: TGTGCCAGCTCACCGGAGGGGCTCCAAGAGACCCAGTACTTC. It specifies CASSPEGLQETQYF.

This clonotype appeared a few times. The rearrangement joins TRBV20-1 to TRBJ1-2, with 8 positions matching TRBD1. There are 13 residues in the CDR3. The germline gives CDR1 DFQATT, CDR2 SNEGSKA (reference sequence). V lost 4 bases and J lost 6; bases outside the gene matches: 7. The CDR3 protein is CSAKAGGSNGYTF. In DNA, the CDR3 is TGCAGTGCTAAGGCAGGGGGCTCGAATGGCTACACCTTC.

The CDR3 region is CASSISRGNHEQYF. CDR3 nucleotide sequence: TGTGCCAGTAGTATATCCCGGGGGAACCACGAGCAGTACTTC. The V call is TRBV19, the J call TRBJ2-7, with D perhaps TRBD2 (6 bases). The CDR3 runs to 14 residues. Germline V lookup: CDR1 LNHDA, CDR2 SQIVND (reference sequence). Trimming shortened V by 2 bases and J by 5 bases, and 13 bases separated the two germline ends.

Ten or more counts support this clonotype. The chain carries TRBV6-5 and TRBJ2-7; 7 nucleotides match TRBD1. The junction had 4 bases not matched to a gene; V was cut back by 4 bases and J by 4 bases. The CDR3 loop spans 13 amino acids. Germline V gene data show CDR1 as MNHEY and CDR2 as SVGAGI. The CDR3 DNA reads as TGTGCCAGCAGTTTAACACAGGGGTACGAGCAGTACTTC. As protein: CASSLTQGYEQYF.

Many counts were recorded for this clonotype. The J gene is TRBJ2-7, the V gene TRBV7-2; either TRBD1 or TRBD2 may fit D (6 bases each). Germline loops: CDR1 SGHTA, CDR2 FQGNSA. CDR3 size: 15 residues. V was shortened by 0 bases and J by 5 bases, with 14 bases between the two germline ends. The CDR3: CASSLAGGRSNEQYF. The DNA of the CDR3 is TGTGCCAGCAGCTTAGCGGGGGGCCGGTCGAACGAGCAGTACTTC.

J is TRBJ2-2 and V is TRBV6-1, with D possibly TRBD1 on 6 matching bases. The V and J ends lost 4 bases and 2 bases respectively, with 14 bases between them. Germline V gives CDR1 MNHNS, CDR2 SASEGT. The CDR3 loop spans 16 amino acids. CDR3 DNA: TGTGCCAGCAGTGGAAACAGGGACGTAAACACCGGGGAGCTGTTTTTT. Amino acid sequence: CASSGNRDVNTGELFF.